This entry lists 13 T cell receptor beta chains sequenced from one sample in a study of T-cell memory formation after mild COVID-19 (dated by TCRdb to the early 2020s). Libraries were made using 5' RACE. Instrument on record: Illumina NovaSeq 6000. TCRdb cleaned the public reads at Q25 with fastp, built clones with MiXCR and kept in-frame beta chains. Duplicate CDR3 protein sequences are folded into a single record with the most common DNA and genes. Present in this sample are about 190,000 distinct CDR3 sequences, about 27% of which were seen just once. The ten largest make up more than 9.5% of the sample. The sample consisted of PBMCs or a T cell subset sorted from them (not recorded which). The source is an adult woman who had mild COVID-19 (a few samples of this study predate the infection). The sample titles of this study are shuffled in the database, so cell type and time point are left out; the donor was told from shared clones.

The J gene is TRBJ2-7, the V gene TRBV5-6, with 9 bases fitting TRBD1. Germline CDR1 is SGHDT and CDR2 is YYEEEE. CDR3 length: 17 residues. The J segment lost 1 base and the V segment lost 4 bases, leaving 12 bases of the junction unmatched. Here the CDR3 reads CASSGARTGELSYEQYF. For the CDR3, the DNA is TGTGCCAGCAGCGGAGCTCGGACAGGGGAGCTTTCCTACGAGCAGTACTTC.

This chain links TRBV15 with TRBJ2-7; D is perhaps TRBD1 (6 bases). The CDR3 runs to 14 residues. Between the trimmed V and J ends, which lost 0 bases and 12 bases, there was a span of 18 bases. Looked up from germline, CDR1 is LNHNV and CDR2 is YYDKDF (reference sequence). The CDR3 sequence: CATSRDGQLRPRYF. CDR3 bases: TGTGCCACCAGCAGAGATGGACAGTTGCGGCCGCGGTACTTC.

The count of this clonotype is one. The chain uses TRBV12-3 or TRBV12-4 and TRBJ1-5; D call uncertain. V lost 6 bases to trimming and J lost 2 bases, with 14 bases between them. The CDR3 loop spans 15 amino acids. The CDR3 sequence is CASRTSLRGNQPQHF. CDR3 bases: TGTGCCAGCAGGACCAGCCTTCGCGGCAATCAGCCCCAGCATTTT.

This clonotype was observed a handful of times. The chain is built from TRBV15 and TRBJ2-1; the D is unclear. The V and J ends lost 1 base and 5 bases respectively, with 15 bases between them. CDR1 and CDR2 (germline): LNHNV, YYDKDF (reference sequence). This CDR3 comprises 16 residues. The CDR3 nucleotides are TGTGCCACCAGCAGAGTTGTAGGGATTCGCAACAATGAGCAGTTCTTC. It encodes CATSRVVGIRNNEQFF.

The chain's CDR3 is CASSQVRGSGYYEQYF. CDR3 nucleotides: TGCGCCAGCAGCCAAGTTCGTGGTAGCGGATACTACGAGCAGTACTTC. V usage is TRBV4-3 and J usage is TRBJ2-7; TRBD2 is a possible D gene (6 bases). The ends were cut back, 1 base at V and 3 bases at J, with 16 bases in the middle. CDR1 LGHNA and CDR2 YSLEER come from the germline V gene. This CDR3 is 16 amino acids long.

This clonotype turned up a few times. This chain links TRBV7-2 with TRBJ2-1, with D unclear. Germline lookup yields CDR1 SGHTA and CDR2 FQGNSA. This CDR3 contains 16 residues. V was clipped by 0 bases and J by 7 bases, with 16 bases between them. CDR3 coding DNA: TGTGCCAGCAGCTTAGCCACCGTGAAGGTTGGGAATGAGCAGTTCTTC. Translation: CASSLATVKVGNEQFF.

The genes are TRBV28 and TRBJ2-7; D is perhaps TRBD1 (6 bases). There are 14 residues in the CDR3. Germline V lookup: CDR1 MDHEN, CDR2 SYDVKM. Trimming took 7 bases from V and 1 from J, leaving 14 bases between them. In DNA form, the CDR3 reads TGTGCCAGCATAGGGGGTCCCGAATCCTACGAGCAGTACTTC. Its translation: CASIGGPESYEQYF.

A single count supports this clonotype. The chain couples TRBV24-1 to TRBJ2-1; 10 nucleotides agree with TRBD2. J was trimmed by 1 base and V by 6 bases; bases with no gene match: 2. CDR1 KGHDR and CDR2 SFDVKD come from the germline V gene. This CDR3 contains 15 residues. CDR3 nucleotide sequence: TGTGCCACCAGTCCGGGACTAGCGTCCTACAATGAGCAGTTCTTC. Translating gives CATSPGLASYNEQFF.

This clonotype was observed a handful of times. The chain is built from TRBV4-2 and TRBJ2-1, with 14 bases that match TRBD2. The CDR3 covers 18 residues. The ends lost 4 bases at V and 5 bases at J; junction bases unmatched: 10. Germline lookup yields CDR1 LGHNA and CDR2 YNFKEQ. The CDR3 is CASSRGLAGGLGNNEQFF. CDR3 DNA: TGTGCCAGCAGCCGCGGACTAGCGGGAGGCCTTGGGAACAATGAGCAGTTCTTC.

CDR3: CASSLTGGPVTGELFF. The CDR3 DNA is TGTGCCAGCAGCCTGACTGGGGGGCCCGTGACCGGGGAGCTGTTTTTT. This chain uses TRBV9 with TRBJ2-2, with D perhaps being TRBD1 or TRBD2 (6 bases each). The V gene's germline CDR1 is SGDLS and CDR2 YYNGEE. The CDR3 spans 16 residues. Trimming shortened V by 4 bases and J by 5 bases, and 18 bases separated the two germline ends.

This clonotype was seen only a few times. The chain joins TRBV12-3 or TRBV12-4 to TRBJ2-7; D remains unclear. Trimming took off 4 bases at V and 2 bases at J, with 9 bases between the two ends. CDR3 length: 13 amino acids. The CDR3 here is CASSSFGPYEQYF. DNA for the CDR3: TGTGCCAGCAGTTCCTTCGGCCCCTACGAGCAGTACTTC.

This clonotype appeared a few times. V and J are TRBV28 and TRBJ2-1; possibly TRBD2 for D (5 bases). V was cut by 6 bases and J by 9 bases, with 12 bases left in between. CDR3 size: 12 residues. The germline gives CDR1 MDHEN, CDR2 SYDVKM. The CDR3 DNA reads as TGTGCCAGCAGAAGACCTAGCATTGAGCAGTTCTTC. Its translation is CASRRPSIEQFF.

In its sample, this clonotype was seen a few times. The rearrangement joins TRBV3-1 to TRBJ2-5; D is perhaps TRBD1 or TRBD2 (6 bases each). In germline, CDR1 is LGHDT, CDR2 YNNKEL (reference sequence). Trimming stripped 7 bases from V and 0 bases from J, with 12 bases between. CDR3 size: 14 residues. The DNA of the CDR3 is TGTGCCAGCACCAAGGGGGGCAACCAAGAGACCCAGTACTTC. Encoded protein: CASTKGGNQETQYF.